This TCR beta chain was documented in a study of blood T cell repertoires in COVID-19. For the study at large: The United States, Italy and Spain provided the acute and convalescent COVID-19 samples. PBMCs, B-cell-depleted T cells, or T cells provided the cDNA or gDNA that made up the material.

The authors' processing: Scientists estimated how many nucleated cells there were by amplifying reference gene primers. Method: immunoSEQ multiplex PCR; TCRdb's copy keeps in-frame clones and lacks some. V and J calls and clone size are copied from that table; D and trimming were computed from the DNA. This table has 70,000 to 90,000 clones, 86% appearing once. V was clipped by 2 bases and J by 0 bases; unmatched bases: 10. Per the germline V gene, CDR1 is SGHTA and CDR2 is FQGNSA. CDR3 length: 19 amino acids. This clone was picked up a small number of times. V and J are TRBV7-2 and TRBJ2-1; 10 bases line up with TRBD2. The specimen sequenced was peripheral blood. The receptor's source is a man aged 45-60 years with active COVID-19. The CDR3 reads CASSLYGAGGSNSYNEQFF. The CDR3 DNA is TGTGCCAGCAGCTTATATGGAGCGGGAGGGAGTAACTCCTACAATGAGCAGTTCTTC.